This T cell receptor beta chain was captured by sequencing in a study of cytomegalovirus exposure and HLA in healthy donors (dated by TCRdb to the late 2010s). Study-level background: According to an earlier analysis of 587 of the donors, roughly 180 million T cells yielded 95 million to 140 million unique TCR beta sequences and 250 to 350 Gb of sequence data. Approximately 310 gigabases of sequencing data and tens of millions of unique TCR sequences were included in an early release covering around 600 HLA-typed donors. Among the approximately 420 genotyped donors, around 81% belonged to the genetic ancestry cluster associated with self-reported Caucasian donors. The study aimed to test whether signatures of past pathogen exposure could be identified by cataloging public T cell receptors. The study profiled the T cell repertoires of under 700 subjects by immunosequencing and related them to cytomegalovirus serostatus. Along with the roughly 670-subject first cohort, a separate validation cohort of over a hundred different subjects was used. The study combined high-throughput TCR immunosequencing, statistical association of individual TCRs with disease status, and machine learning to predict cytomegalovirus infection status. In a later analysis, previously published TCR beta repertoires from 550 to 700 donors were re-analyzed and high-resolution HLA genotyping was added so that TCR occurrence patterns could be studied. The later analysis used no new phenotypic data to find candidate immune exposures, relying instead on TCR beta sequences and their occurrence across donors. An earlier analysis of 587 of the donors used high-throughput TCR beta sequencing to judge whether each TCR beta V gene segment behaved as functional or pseudogenic. Donor age, sex, ethnicity and CMV serostatus were collected together with the repertoire data. A later genetic analysis took genome-wide SNP genotypes for about 55% of the 666 donors and used that subset as a discovery cohort. Every repertoire in the discovery cohort had been generated on one and the same sequencing platform. HLA typing included class I and class II loci at four-digit resolution. Typing coverage varied by locus: roughly 629-640 donors for A, B, C, DRB1 and DQB1; 500 to 550 for DQA1; approximately 610 for DPA1; about 450 for DPB1. Five DR-DQ haplotypes were treated as single units for association and clustering because of strong linkage in the cohort. Among roughly 400 genotyped donors of the cohort, an average of around 240,000 unique TCR beta nucleotide sequences were sequenced per donor, roughly 20% of them non-productive. General findings and caveats noted by the study authors: Presence/absence analyses assumed roughly uniform sequencing depth across donors, an assumption that may not hold. A further reported finding was that TCR beta sequences accurately predicted the HLA-A and HLA-B alleles for most subjects in the first cohort. A later genetic analysis reported fewer N-insertions in productive TCRs among donors in an Asian-associated ancestry cluster than the 666-donor mean. According to the authors, the approach could potentially be generalized to other disease states and immunological phenotypes. Some 15 rarely observed V segments, including chromosome 9 orphons, were excluded from the earlier analysis of 550 to 700 of the donors because counts were too low. Because the 87-base-pair reads could not distinguish some IMGT-functional V segments, including TRBV6-2 and TRBV6-3, those segments were excluded. Strong co-occurrence of HLA alleles, especially DR and DQ, made assigning TCR associations to individual alleles difficult. Linkage disequilibrium might explain the correlated functional status among segregating V segments, but an unknown experimental factor could not be excluded. A later analysis associated 16,951 TCR beta sequences with specific HLA alleles at a false discovery rate of 0.05. For the cohort, immune exposure information was limited to CMV serostatus. Because some donors lacked HLA typing at each locus, the association tests relied only on the typed subset. According to a later analysis, TCR association rates differed among HLA loci, with DRB1 alleles showing the most associated TCRs and HLA-C alleles showing the fewest. Three of the identified cytomegalovirus-associated TCR beta chains were confirmed in vitro to be specific for cytomegalovirus antigens. An earlier analysis of approximately 570 of the donors showed that most TCR beta V segments appeared in productive rearrangements either about 87% or about 30% of the time, which broadly matched IMGT annotations. In a later analysis, most CMV-associated TCR beta chains were found to appear HLA-restricted, with HLA associations seemingly driven largely by CMV exposure. A later genetic analysis associated a missense DCLRE1C variant with V-gene and J-gene trimming of TCR beta chains, and an independent cohort replicated the association. The study listed 150 to 200 TCR beta chains as associated with cytomegalovirus. While some public TCRs were present in many individuals, most TCR sequences turned up only very rarely across donors. In both the original and validation cohorts, the classifier was reported to diagnose cytomegalovirus status with high specificity and sensitivity. A cluster of highly shared sequence variants was judged likely to be a technical artifact of the sequencing pipeline. A later analysis reported that several top co-occurrence clusters appeared linked to parvovirus B19, influenza, CMV and Epstein-Barr virus. The cohort was sequenced for TCR beta chains only, and without alpha or paired-chain data the features that could be detected were limited. In a later analysis, HLA-associated TCR beta chains were found to be more clonally expanded and to have lower generation probabilities than equally common non-associated chains.

The cohort consisted of 666 healthy bone marrow donors. Cohort members were all nominally healthy when sampled, although unrecorded immune exposures were likely present. The donor was CMV seronegative and belonged to the group of over 300 seronegative cohort members. A peripheral blood sample was collected from each donor, and TCR beta sequencing was performed on peripheral blood mononuclear cells. Genomic DNA was extracted from the blood cell samples with the Qiagen DNeasy Blood Extraction Kit. The CDR3 has 10 amino acids, counting the end cysteine and phenylalanine. Just CDR3 DNA is preserved here, 30 bases in frame from base 1. In the germline V gene (reference sequence), CDR1 corresponds to DFQATT and CDR2 to SNEGSKA. Note on this clone: Its target antigen remains unknown. Nothing much larger sits one base from this clone, and base qualities are not available.

The library came from the immunoSEQ multiplex PCR assay. A mixture of 60 forward primers for TCR Vbeta segments and 13 reverse primers for TCR Jbeta segments was used in the multiplex PCR. The CDR3 region of rearranged TCR beta genes was amplified from genomic DNA with a multiplex PCR assay. Amplified TCR beta libraries were sequenced as 87-base-pair reads on the Illumina HiSeq System. Regarding the original processing steps: In a later analysis, tens of millions of unique TCR beta chains were counted across the 650 to 750 repertoires, and approximately 11 million of these chains were shared by at least two donors. Raw reads were error-corrected and collapsed into unique sequences with a nearest-neighbor algorithm that merged closely related sequences to remove PCR and sequencing errors. V, D and J gene segments were assigned by aligning CDR3 sequences to IMGT reference sequences. For a sequence to be retained, a match of at least six nucleotides to both a V gene segment and a J gene segment was required. Rearrangements were classified as productive when the CDR3 lacked stop codons and remained in frame with V and J, and all other rearrangements were classified as non-productive. Following IMGT convention, CDR3 was defined as the stretch from the second conserved V-encoded cysteine up to the conserved J-encoded phenylalanine. Sequences without an unambiguous match to a single V gene segment were excluded from the earlier analysis of 587 of the donors. An earlier analysis of 450 to 650 of the donors called V segments functional above 56.7% productive rearrangements and segregating when the between-donor standard deviation exceeded 5%. A statistical classification framework was built for diagnosing cytomegalovirus status from the catalog of TCR beta chain sequences. In a later analysis, V and J genes were assigned by comparing TCR nucleotide sequences against IMGT/GENE-DB human TR gene sequences. In a later analysis, CDR3 sequences and most-parsimonious VDJ recombination scenarios were assigned using the TCRdist pipeline. A later analysis defined each TCR beta chain by its CDR3 amino acid sequence plus V-gene family, and excluded reads lacking a unique V-gene family. As a way to deal with suspected cross-contamination and a sequencing artifact, a later analysis dropped 450 to 600 nucleotide sequences that were highly shared and had low generation probability. In a later analysis, a clonal expansion index was calculated for each public chain from normalized within-repertoire ranks of inferred template counts. A later analysis computed generation probabilities with a VDJ recombination model fitted to out-of-frame rearrangements, and checked the results against IGoR. In a later analysis, TCR-TCR, TCR-HLA and TCR-CMV co-occurrence was scored with hypergeometric tests, and a repertoire-size bias correction was applied to TCR pairs. In a later analysis, false discovery rates were estimated by permuting HLA or CMV assignments 20 times. In a later analysis, co-occurring TCRs were grouped with DBSCAN, and TCRdist sequence similarity was added when clustering was performed within HLA-allele-positive subsets. For co-occurrence clustering, repertoires with fewer than 30,000 or more than 120,000 public chains were excluded, along with 4 to 6 repertoires with anomalous nucleotide sharing. TCRdb's version of the immuneACCESS table is confined to in-frame rearrangements and falls short of the full clone set. An unresolved V gene accounts for under half of the shortfall where checked; the remainder is of unknown origin. The V and J calls and the clone size are those of that table, but D and trimming were determined from the DNA. The sample table records about 160,000 clones; roughly 80% of these occur just once. 4.3% of the sample is in the top ten clones.

Rearrangement joined TRBV20-1 to TRBJ1-1; there is no confident call for the D gene. Sequencing was done on a sample of PBMCs. This TCR was sampled from a man in his forties in good health and CMV-seronegative. The sequence in DNA is TGCAGCCTTTGGGCGAATGAAGCTTTCTTT. This is translated as CSLWANEAFF.